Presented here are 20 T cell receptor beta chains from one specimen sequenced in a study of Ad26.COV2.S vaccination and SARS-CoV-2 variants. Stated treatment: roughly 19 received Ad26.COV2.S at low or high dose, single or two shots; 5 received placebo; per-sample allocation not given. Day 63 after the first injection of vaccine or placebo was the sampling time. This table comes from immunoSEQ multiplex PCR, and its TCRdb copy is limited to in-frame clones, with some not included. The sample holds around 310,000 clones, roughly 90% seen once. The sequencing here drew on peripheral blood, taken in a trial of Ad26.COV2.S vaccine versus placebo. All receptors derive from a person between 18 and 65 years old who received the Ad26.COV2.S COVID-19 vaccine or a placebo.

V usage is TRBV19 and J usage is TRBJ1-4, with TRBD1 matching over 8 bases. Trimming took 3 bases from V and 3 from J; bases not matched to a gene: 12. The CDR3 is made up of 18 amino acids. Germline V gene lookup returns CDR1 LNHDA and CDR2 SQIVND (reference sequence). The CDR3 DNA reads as TGTGCCAGTAGTATTACTAGCGGACAGGGCTTTGCTAATGAAAAACTGTTTTTT. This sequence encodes CASSITSGQGFANEKLFF.

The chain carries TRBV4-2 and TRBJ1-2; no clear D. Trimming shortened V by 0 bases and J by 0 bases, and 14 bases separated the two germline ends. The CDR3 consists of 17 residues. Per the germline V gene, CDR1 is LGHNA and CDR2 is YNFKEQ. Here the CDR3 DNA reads TGTGCCAGCAGCCAAGATATGCCGAGTCTAGCTAACTATGGCTACACCTTC. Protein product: CASSQDMPSLANYGYTF.

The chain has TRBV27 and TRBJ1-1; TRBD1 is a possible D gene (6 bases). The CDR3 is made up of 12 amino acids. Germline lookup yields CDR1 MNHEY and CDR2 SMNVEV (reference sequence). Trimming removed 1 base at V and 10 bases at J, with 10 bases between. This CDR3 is CASSLFQGPAFF. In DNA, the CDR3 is TGTGCCAGCAGTTTATTTCAGGGGCCAGCTTTCTTT.

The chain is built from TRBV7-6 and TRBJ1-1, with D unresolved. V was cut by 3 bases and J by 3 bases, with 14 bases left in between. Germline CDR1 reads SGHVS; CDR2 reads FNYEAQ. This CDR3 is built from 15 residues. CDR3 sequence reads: CASSFNLNGDTEAFF. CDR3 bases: TGTGCCAGCAGCTTCAACCTAAATGGGGACACTGAAGCTTTCTTT.

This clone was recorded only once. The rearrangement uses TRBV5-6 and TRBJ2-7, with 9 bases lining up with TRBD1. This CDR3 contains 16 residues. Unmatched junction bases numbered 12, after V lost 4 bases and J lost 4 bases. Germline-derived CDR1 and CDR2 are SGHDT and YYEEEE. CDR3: CASSHRTGGAAYEQYF. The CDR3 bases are TGTGCCAGCAGCCACAGAACAGGGGGCGCAGCGTACGAGCAGTACTTC.

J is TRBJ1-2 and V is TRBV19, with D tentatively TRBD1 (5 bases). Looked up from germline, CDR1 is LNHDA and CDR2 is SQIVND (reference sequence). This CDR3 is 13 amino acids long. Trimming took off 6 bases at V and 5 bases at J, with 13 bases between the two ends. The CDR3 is CASRKAQGYGYTF. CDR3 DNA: TGTGCCAGTAGAAAAGCGCAGGGTTATGGCTACACCTTC. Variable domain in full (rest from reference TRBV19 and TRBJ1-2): DGGITQSPKYLFRKEGQNVTLSCEQNLNHDAMYWYRQDPGQGLRLIYYSQIVNDFQKGDIAEGYSVSREKKESFPLTVTSAQKNPTAFYLCASRKAQGYGYTFGSGTRLTVV.

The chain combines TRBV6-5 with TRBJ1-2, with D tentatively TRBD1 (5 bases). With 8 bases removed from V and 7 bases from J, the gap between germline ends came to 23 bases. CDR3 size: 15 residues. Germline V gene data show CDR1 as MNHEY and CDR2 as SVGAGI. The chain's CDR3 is CASLSGWDDTVGYTF. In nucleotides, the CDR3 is TGTGCCAGCCTTTCAGGGTGGGACGACACCGTTGGCTACACCTTC.

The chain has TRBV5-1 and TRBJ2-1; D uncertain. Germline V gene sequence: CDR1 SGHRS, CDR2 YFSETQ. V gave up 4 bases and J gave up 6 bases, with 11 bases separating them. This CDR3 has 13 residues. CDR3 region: CASSPQGPNEQFF. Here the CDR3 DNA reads TGCGCCAGCAGCCCGCAAGGGCCCAATGAGCAGTTCTTC.

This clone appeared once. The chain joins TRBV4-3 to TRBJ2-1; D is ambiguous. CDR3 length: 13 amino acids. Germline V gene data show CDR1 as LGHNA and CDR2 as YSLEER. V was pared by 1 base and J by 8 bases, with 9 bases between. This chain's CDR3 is CASSQVIEDEQFF. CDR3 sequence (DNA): TGCGCCAGCAGCCAAGTAATCGAGGATGAGCAGTTCTTC.

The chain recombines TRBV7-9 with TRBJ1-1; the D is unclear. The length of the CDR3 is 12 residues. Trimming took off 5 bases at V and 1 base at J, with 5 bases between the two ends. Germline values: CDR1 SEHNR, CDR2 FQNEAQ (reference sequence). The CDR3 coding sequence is TGTGCCAGCAGCCTGTCGAACACTGAAGCTTTCTTT. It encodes CASSLSNTEAFF.

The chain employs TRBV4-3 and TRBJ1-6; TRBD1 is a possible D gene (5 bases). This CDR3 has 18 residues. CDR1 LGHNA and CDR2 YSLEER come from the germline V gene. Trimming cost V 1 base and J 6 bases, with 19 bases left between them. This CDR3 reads CASSQALPEAGSNSPLHF. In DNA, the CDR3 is TGCGCCAGCAGCCAAGCACTGCCCGAGGCAGGGTCTAATTCACCCCTCCACTTT.

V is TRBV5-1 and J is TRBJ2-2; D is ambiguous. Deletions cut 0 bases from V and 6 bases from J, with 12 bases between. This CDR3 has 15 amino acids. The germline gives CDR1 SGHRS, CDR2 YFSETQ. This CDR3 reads CASSLEAVGAGELFF. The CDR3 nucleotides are TGCGCCAGCAGCTTGGAAGCCGTCGGTGCCGGGGAGCTGTTTTTT.

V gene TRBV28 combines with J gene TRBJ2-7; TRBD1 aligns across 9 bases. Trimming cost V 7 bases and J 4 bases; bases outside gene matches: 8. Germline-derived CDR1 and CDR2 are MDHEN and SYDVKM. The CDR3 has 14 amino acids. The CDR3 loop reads CASILGTGPYEQYF. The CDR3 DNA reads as TGTGCCAGCATCCTAGGGACAGGGCCTTACGAGCAGTACTTC.

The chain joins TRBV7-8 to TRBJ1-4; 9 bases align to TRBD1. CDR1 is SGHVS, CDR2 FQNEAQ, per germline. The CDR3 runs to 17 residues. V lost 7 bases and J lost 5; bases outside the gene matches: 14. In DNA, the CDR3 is TGTGCCAGCAAGGGGTCGGGGACAGGGAAGTCCAATGAAAAACTGTTTTTT. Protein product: CASKGSGTGKSNEKLFF. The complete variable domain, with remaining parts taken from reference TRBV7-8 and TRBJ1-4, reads GAGVSQSPRYKVAKRGQDVALRCDPISGHVSLFWYQQALGQGPEFLTYFQNEAQLDKSGLPSDRFFAERPEGSVSTLKIQRTQQEDSAVYLCASKGSGTGKSNEKLFFGSGTQLSVL.

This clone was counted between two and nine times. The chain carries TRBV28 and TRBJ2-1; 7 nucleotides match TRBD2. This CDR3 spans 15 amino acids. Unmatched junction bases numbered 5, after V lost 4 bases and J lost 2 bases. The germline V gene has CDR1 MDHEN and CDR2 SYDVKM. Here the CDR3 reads CASSSLAEPYNEQFF. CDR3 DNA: TGTGCCAGCAGTTCTCTAGCGGAACCCTACAATGAGCAGTTCTTC.

The CDR3 reads CASSLTPLPIYF. Here the CDR3 DNA reads TGTGCCAGCAGCTTGACTCCGCTCCCCATATATTTT. The genes are TRBV13 and TRBJ1-3, with D uncertain. Germline V gene sequence: CDR1 PRHDT, CDR2 FYEKMQ (reference sequence). The CDR3 loop spans 12 amino acids. V was trimmed by 3 bases and J by 11 bases, leaving 11 bases between them.

For the CDR3, the DNA is TGTGCCAGCGGGAGCTCCTACAATGAGCAGTTCTTC. Its protein product is CASGSSYNEQFF. The chain has TRBV14 and TRBJ2-1; maybe TRBD2 (5 bases). Germline V lookup: CDR1 SGHDN, CDR2 FVKESK. Trimming took 8 bases from V and 0 from J, leaving 5 bases between them. This CDR3 is built from 12 residues.

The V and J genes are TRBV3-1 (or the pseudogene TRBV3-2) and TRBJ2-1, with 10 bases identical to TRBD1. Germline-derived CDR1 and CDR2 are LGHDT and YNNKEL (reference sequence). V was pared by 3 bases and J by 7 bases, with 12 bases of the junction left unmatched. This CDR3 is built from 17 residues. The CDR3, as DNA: TGTGCCAGCAGCCAGTTTCCTGGACAGGGGGAAGTGAATGAGCAGTTCTTC. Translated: CASSQFPGQGEVNEQFF.

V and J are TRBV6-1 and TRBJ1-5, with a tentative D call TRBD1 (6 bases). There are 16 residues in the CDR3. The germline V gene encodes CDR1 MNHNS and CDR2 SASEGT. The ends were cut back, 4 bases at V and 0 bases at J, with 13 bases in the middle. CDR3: CASSVLGAYSNQPQHF. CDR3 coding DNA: TGTGCCAGCAGTGTATTGGGGGCCTATAGCAATCAGCCCCAGCATTTT.

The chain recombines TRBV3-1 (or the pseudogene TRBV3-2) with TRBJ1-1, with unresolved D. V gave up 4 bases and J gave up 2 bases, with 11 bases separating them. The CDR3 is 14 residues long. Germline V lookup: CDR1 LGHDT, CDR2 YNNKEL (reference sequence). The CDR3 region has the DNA TGTGCCAGCAGCCCCCGGGCCTCCAACACTGAAGCTTTCTTT. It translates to CASSPRASNTEAFF.